This is a list of T cell receptor beta chains from one sample in a study of technical replicates of blood from a few donors. TCRdb's copy holds only in-frame clones and misses some; the assay was immunoSEQ multiplex PCR. Of approximately 73,000 clones listed, roughly 93% are singletons. Sequencing was carried out using T cells isolated from PBMCs. Every receptor here comes from a human donor in good health. Each CDR3 is given without its conserved first and last residue.

v_gene: TRBV7-9; CDR3aa: ASSFHLTGFLSSYEQY
v_gene: TRBV4-2; CDR3aa: ASSREGTNEGKLF
v_gene: TRBV28; CDR3aa: ASRQGNYEQY
v_gene: TRBV11-3; CDR3aa: ASSWDRASYEQY
v_gene: TRBV5-1; CDR3aa: ASSLFQGGGELF
v_gene: TRBV9; CDR3aa: ASSVVTGVYNEQF
v_gene: TRBV9; CDR3aa: ASSASDRGQPQH
v_gene: TRBV7-9; CDR3aa: ASLWGGPNTGELF
v_gene: TRBV9; CDR3aa: ASSVEGATGVRILREKPQH
v_gene: TRBV5-1; CDR3aa: ASSLVPLLAGTDTQY
v_gene: TRBV9; CDR3aa: ASSVTQGAEKLF